Sequencing of this T cell receptor beta chain was carried out in a study of blood T cell repertoires in COVID-19. In the study overall: Both acute and convalescent COVID-19 samples were obtained from the United States, Italy and Spain.

Assay used: immunoSEQ multiplex PCR; TCRdb lists only in-frame clones, some missing. The sample lists 140,000 or so clones; around 86% were seen once. Recovered status applied to Cohort 3 donors who had two consecutive negative PCRs. It also applied to those with clearance or with symptom resolution. The CDR3 length is 14 residues. Germline CDR1 reads SGHRS; CDR2 reads YFSETQ. V shed 3 bases, J shed 5 bases, and the junction held 7 bases outside the gene matches. The TCR was taken from a man between 60 and 75 years old who had recovered from COVID-19. The sequenced sample was PBMCs or T cells enriched from blood (not recorded which). V usage is TRBV5-1 and J usage is TRBJ1-1; 7 nucleotides align to TRBD1. As DNA, the CDR3 is TGCGCCAGCAGCTCAGAGACAGGGTGGACTGAAGCTTTCTTT. This sequence encodes CASSSETGWTEAFF.